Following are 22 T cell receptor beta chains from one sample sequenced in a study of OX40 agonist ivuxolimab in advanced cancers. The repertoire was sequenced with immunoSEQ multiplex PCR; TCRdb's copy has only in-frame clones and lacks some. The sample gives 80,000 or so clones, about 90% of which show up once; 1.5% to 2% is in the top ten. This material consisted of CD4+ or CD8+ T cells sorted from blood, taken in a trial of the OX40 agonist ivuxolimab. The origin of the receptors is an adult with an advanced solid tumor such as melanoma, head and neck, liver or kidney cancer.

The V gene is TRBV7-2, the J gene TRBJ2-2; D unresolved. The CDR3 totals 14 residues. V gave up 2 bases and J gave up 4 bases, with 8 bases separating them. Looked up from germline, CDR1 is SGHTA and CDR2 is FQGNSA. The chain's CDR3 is CASSLWDSTGELFF. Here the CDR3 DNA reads TGTGCCAGCAGCTTATGGGATAGCACCGGGGAGCTGTTTTTT.

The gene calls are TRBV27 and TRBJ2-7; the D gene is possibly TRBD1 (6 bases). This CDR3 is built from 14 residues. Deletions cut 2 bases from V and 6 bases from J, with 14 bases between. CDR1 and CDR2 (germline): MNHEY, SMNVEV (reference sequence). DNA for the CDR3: TGTGCCAGCAGTTTAATGGGGCTAGGGGGCGAGCAGTACTTC. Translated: CASSLMGLGGEQYF.

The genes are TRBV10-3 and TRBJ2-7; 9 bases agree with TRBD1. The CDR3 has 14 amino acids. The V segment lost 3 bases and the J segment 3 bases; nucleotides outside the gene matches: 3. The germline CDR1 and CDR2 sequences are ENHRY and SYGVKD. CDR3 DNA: TGTGCCATCAGTGACTGGGACAGGGACTACGAGCAGTACTTC. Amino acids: CAISDWDRDYEQYF.

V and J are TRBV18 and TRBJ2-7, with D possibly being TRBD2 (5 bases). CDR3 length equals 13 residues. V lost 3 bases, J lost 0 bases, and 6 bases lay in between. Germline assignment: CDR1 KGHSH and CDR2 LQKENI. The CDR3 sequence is CASSPRDSYEQYF. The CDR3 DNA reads TGTGCCAGCTCACCTCGGGACTCCTACGAGCAGTACTTC. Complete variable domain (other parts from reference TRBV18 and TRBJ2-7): NAGVMQNPRHLVRRRGQEARLRCSPMKGHSHVYWYRQLPEEGLKFMVYLQKENIIDESGMPKERFSAEFPKEGPSILRIQQVVRGDSAAYFCASSPRDSYEQYFGPGTRLTVT.

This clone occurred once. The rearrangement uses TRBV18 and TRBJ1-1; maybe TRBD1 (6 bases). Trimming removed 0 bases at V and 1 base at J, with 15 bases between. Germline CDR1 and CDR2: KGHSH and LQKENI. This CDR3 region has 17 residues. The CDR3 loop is CASSPPVGAVTNTEAFF. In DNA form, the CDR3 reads TGTGCCAGCTCACCACCGGTGGGGGCTGTCACGAACACTGAAGCTTTCTTT.

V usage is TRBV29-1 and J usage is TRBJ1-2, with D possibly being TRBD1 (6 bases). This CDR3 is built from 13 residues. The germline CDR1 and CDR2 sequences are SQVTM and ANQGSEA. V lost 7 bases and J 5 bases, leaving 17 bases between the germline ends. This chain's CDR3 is CSASGTSLYGYTF. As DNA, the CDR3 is TGCAGCGCGTCGGGGACATCACTTTATGGCTACACCTTC.

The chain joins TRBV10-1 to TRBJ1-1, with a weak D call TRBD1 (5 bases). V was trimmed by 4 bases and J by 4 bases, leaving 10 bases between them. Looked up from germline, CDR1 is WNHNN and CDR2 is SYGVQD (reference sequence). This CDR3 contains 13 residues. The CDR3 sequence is CASSAVQGTEAFF. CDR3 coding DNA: TGCGCCAGCAGTGCTGTCCAGGGCACTGAAGCTTTCTTT.

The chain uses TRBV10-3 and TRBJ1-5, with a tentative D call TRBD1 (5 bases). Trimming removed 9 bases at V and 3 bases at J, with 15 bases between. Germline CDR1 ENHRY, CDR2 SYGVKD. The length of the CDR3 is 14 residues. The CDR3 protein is CAIPGLGDNQPQHF. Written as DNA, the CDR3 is TGTGCCATTCCCGGTCTGGGGGACAATCAGCCCCAGCATTTT.

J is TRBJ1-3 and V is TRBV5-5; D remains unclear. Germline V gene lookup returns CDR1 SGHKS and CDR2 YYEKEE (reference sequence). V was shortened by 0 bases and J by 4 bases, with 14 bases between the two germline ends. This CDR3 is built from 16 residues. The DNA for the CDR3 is TGTGCCAGCAGCTTGGCGGACTCCCGAACAGGAAACACCATATATTTT. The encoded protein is CASSLADSRTGNTIYF. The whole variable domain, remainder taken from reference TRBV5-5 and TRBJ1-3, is DAGVTQSPTHLIKTRGQQVTLRCSPISGHKSVSWYQQVLGQGPQFIFQYYEKEERGRGNFPDRFSARQFPNYSSELNVNALLLGDSALYLCASSLADSRTGNTIYFGEGSWLTVV.

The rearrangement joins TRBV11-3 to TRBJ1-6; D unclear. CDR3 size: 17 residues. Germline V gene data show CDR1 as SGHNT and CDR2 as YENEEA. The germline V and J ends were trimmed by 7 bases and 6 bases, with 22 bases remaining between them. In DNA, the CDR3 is TGTGCCAGCACCTCCTCCTGGGGAACAAGAATTAATTCACCCCTCCACTTT. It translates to CASTSSWGTRINSPLHF.

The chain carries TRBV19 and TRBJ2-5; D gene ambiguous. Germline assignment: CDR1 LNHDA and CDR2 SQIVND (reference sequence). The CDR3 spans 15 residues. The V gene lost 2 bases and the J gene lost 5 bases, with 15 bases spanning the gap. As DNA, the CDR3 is TGTGCCAGTAGTATAATGGACGGTCAAGGGGAGACCCAGTACTTC. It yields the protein CASSIMDGQGETQYF.

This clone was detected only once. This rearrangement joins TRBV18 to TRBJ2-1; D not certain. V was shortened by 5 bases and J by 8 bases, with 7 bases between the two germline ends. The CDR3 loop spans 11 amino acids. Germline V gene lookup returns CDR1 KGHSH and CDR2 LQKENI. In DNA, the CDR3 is TGTGCCAGCTCAGAGTCTGATGAGCAGTTCTTC. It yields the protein CASSESDEQFF.

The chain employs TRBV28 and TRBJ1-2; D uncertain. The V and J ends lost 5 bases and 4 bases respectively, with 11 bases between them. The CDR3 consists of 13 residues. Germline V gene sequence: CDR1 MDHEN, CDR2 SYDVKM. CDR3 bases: TGTGCCAGCAGTCCGGGTCTGTTCTATGGCTACACCTTC. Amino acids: CASSPGLFYGYTF.

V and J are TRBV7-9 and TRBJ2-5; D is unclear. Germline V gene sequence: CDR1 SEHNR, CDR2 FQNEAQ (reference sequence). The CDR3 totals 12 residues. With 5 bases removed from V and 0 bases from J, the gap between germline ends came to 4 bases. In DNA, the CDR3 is TGTGCCAGCAGCCCCCACCAAGAGACCCAGTACTTC. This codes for CASSPHQETQYF.

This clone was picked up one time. The CDR3 sequence is CASSPSSNSAQGVGELFF. The CDR3 bases are TGTGCCAGCTCACCATCGTCCAACTCGGCGCAGGGGGTCGGGGAGCTGTTTTTT. The rearrangement uses TRBV18 and TRBJ2-2, with 7 positions matching TRBD1. Germline assignment: CDR1 KGHSH and CDR2 LQKENI. V lost 2 bases, J lost 7 bases, and 16 bases stayed unmatched. The CDR3 length is 18 residues.

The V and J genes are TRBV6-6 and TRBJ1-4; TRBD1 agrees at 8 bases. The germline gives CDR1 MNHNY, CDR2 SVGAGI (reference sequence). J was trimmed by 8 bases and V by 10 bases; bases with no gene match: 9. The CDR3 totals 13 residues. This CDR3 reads CATRGQGFEKLFF. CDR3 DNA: TGTGCCACCCGCGGACAGGGTTTCGAAAAACTGTTTTTT.

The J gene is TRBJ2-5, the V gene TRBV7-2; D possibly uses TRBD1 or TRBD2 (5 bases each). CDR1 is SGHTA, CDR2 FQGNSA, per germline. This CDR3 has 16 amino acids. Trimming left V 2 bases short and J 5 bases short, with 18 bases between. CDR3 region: CASSLTGPQPGETQYF. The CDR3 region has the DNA TGTGCCAGCAGCTTAACGGGACCCCAACCGGGGGAGACCCAGTACTTC.

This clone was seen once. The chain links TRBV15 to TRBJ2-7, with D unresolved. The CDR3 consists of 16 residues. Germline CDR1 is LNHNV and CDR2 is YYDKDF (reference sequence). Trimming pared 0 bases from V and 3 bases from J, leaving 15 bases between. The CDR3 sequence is CATSRDLWMDHYEQYF. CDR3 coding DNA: TGTGCCACCAGCAGAGATTTGTGGATGGATCACTACGAGCAGTACTTC.

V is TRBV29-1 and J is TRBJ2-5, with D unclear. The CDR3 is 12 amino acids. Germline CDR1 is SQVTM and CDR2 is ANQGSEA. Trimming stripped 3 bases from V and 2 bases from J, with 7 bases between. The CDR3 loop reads CSVDPGQETQYF. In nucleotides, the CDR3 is TGCAGCGTTGACCCGGGTCAAGAGACCCAGTACTTC.

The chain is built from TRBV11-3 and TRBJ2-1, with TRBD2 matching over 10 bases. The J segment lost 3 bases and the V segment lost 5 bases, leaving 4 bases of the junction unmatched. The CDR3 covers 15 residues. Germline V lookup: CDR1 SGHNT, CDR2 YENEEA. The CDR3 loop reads CASSQGLAVYNEQFF. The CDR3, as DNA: TGTGCCAGCAGCCAAGGACTAGCGGTCTACAATGAGCAGTTCTTC.

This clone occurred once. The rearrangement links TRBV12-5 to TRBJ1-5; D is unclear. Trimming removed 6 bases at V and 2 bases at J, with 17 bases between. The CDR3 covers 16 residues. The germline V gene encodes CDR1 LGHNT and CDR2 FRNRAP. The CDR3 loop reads CASGTPGRRGNQPQHF. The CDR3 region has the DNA TGTGCTAGTGGCACCCCCGGACGGCGGGGCAATCAGCCCCAGCATTTT.

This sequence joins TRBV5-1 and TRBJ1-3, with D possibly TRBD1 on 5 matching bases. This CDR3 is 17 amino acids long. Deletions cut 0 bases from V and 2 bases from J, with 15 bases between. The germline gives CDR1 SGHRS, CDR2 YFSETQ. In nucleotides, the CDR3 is TGCGCCAGCAGCTTGGAATCGGCCAGGGCCCCTGGAAACACCATATATTTT. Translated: CASSLESARAPGNTIYF.